This TCR beta chain was recovered during a study of T cell changes during pregnancy in multiple sclerosis. TCRdb's table, derived via immunoSEQ multiplex PCR, lists solely in-frame clones and lacks some. The profile covers more than 80,000 clones, with roughly 96% appearing a single time and roughly 1.2% taken by the ten largest. This TCR came from a female donor with multiple sclerosis, enrolled in a pregnancy study. The sample here was peripheral blood, taken in the second trimester of pregnancy.

The CDR3 loop is CASSLEGGGRSDTQYF. The CDR3 nucleotides are TGCGCCAGCAGCTTGGAAGGGGGTGGGAGATCCGATACGCAGTATTTT. The rearrangement joins TRBV5-1 to TRBJ2-3, with D possibly matching TRBD1 (6 bases). V gave up 0 bases and J gave up 6 bases, with 17 bases separating them. Germline assignment: CDR1 SGHRS and CDR2 YFSETQ. CDR3 size: 16 residues.